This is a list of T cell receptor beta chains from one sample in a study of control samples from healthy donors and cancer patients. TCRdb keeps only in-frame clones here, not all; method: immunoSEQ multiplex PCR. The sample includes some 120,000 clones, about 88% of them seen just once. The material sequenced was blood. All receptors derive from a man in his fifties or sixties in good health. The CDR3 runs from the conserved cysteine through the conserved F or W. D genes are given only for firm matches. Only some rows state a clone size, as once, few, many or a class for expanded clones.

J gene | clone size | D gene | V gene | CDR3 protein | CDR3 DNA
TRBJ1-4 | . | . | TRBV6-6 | CASSYSFSINEKLFF | TGTGCCAGCAGTTACTCTTTCAGTATTAATGAAAAACTGTTTTTT
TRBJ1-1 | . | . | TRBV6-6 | CASSYPDRYEAFF | TGTGCCAGCAGTTACCCCGACAGGTATGAAGCTTTCTTT
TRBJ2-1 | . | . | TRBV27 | CASSSGAFNEQFF | TGTGCCAGCAGTTCAGGGGCCTTTAATGAGCAGTTCTTC
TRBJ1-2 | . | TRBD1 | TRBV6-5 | CASRATGGASSYTF | TGTGCCAGCAGGGCCACAGGGGGCGCTTCGAGCTACACCTTC
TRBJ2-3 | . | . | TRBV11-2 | CASRSLRSRFPSYTQYF | TGTGCCAGCAGATCCCTTCGTTCCAGGTTCCCATCATATACGCAGTATTTT
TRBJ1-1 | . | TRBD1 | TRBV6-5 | CASSSDPGGGYTEAFF | TGTGCCAGCAGTTCCGACCCGGGAGGGGGCTATACTGAAGCTTTCTTT
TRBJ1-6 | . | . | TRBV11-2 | CASSLRQRLSSPLHF | TGTGCCAGCAGCCTTAGACAGAGACTGAGTTCACCCCTCCACTTT
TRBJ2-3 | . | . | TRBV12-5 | CASGPSTGGVDTQYF | TGTGCTAGTGGTCCATCAACAGGGGGGGTAGATACGCAGTATTTT
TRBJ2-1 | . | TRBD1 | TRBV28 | CASSLGDSNEQFF | TGTGCCAGCAGCCTGGGGGACAGCAATGAGCAGTTCTTC
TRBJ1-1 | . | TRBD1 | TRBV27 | CASSWGQGAKNTEAFF | TGTGCCAGCAGTTGGGGACAGGGGGCGAAGAACACTGAAGCTTTCTTT
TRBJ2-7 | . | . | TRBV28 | CASSLTETDVSYEQYF | TGTGCCAGCAGTTTGACTGAGACGGACGTATCCTACGAGCAGTACTTC
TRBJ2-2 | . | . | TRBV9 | CASSKGIKTGELFF | TGTGCCAGCAGCAAGGGTATAAAGACCGGGGAGCTGTTTTTT
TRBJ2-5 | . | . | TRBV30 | CAWSVGETQYF | TGTGCCTGGAGTGTCGGGGAAACCCAGTACTTC
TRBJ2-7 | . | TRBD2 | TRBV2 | CASSDYAGGGWNEQYF | TGTGCCAGCAGTGATTATGCGGGCGGGGGGTGGAACGAGCAGTACTTC
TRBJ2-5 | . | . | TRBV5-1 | CASSLNQGGETQYF | TGCGCCAGCAGCTTGAATCAGGGTGGAGAGACCCAGTACTTC
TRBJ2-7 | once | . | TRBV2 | CASTNVAGTEAYEQYF | TGTGCCAGCACTAACGTGGCCGGGACGGAGGCCTACGAGCAGTACTTC
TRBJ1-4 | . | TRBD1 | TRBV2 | CASSEAGTENEKLFF | TGTGCCAGCAGTGAAGCGGGGACAGAGAATGAAAAACTGTTTTTT
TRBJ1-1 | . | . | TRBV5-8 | CASSLGAARGTEAFF | TGTGCCAGCAGCTTGGGGGCAGCCAGAGGGACTGAAGCTTTCTTT
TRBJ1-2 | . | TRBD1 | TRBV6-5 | CASRLTGDSGYTF | TGTGCCAGCCGCCTGACGGGGGACAGCGGCTACACCTTC
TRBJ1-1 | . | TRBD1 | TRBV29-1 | CSVETGGTEAFF | TGCAGCGTTGAAACAGGGGGAACTGAAGCTTTCTTT
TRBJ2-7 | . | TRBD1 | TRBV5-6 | CASSLGTGIYEQYF | TGTGCCAGCAGCTTGGGGACAGGGATCTACGAGCAGTACTTC
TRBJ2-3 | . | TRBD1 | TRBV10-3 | CAISAGTAYTDTQYF | TGTGCCATCAGCGCAGGGACAGCTTACACAGATACGCAGTATTTT
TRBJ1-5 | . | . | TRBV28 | CASSFGQPQHF | TGTGCCAGCAGTTTTGGTCAGCCCCAGCATTTT
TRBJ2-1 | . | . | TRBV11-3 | CASSSRTAYNEQFF | TGTGCCAGCAGCTCGAGGACAGCATACAATGAGCAGTTCTTC
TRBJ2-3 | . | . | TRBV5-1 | CASSLEGHSTDTQYF | TGCGCCAGCAGCTTGGAAGGACACAGCACAGATACGCAGTATTTT
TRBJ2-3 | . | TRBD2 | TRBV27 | CASSSGGKDTQYF | TGTGCCAGCAGTAGCGGGGGGAAAGATACGCAGTATTTT
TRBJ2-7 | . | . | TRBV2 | CASSATYEQYF | TGTGCCAGCAGTGCGACCTACGAGCAGTACTTC
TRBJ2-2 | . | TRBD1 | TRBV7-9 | CASSPTGGTNTGELFF | TGTGCCAGCAGCCCGACAGGGGGCACGAACACCGGGGAGCTGTTTTTT
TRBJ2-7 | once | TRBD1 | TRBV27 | CASSLRGQGDYEQYF | TGTGCCAGCAGTTTACGGGGACAGGGGGACTACGAGCAGTACTTC
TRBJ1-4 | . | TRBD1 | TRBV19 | CASSIHQGANEKLFF | TGTGCCAGTAGTATCCATCAGGGGGCTAATGAAAAACTGTTTTTT
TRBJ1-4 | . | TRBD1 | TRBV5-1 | CASSLVRGTNEKLFF | TGCGCCAGCAGCTTAGTCAGGGGGACTAATGAAAAACTGTTTTTT
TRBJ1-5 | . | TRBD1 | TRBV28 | CASSYTGGNQPQHF | TGTGCCAGCAGTTACACAGGGGGGAATCAGCCCCAGCATTTT
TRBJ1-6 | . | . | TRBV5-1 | CASSLGTAQLNSPLHF | TGCGCCAGCAGCTTGGGGACCGCGCAACTTAATTCACCCCTCCACTTT
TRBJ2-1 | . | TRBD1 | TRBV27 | CASSFGTGAEQFF | TGTGCCAGCAGTTTTGGGACAGGGGCAGAGCAGTTCTTC
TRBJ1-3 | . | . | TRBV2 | CARGGNSPGNTIYF | TGTGCCAGGGGAGGCAATTCTCCTGGAAACACCATATATTTT
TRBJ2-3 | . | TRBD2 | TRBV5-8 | CASSLVHLAGTTDTQYF | TGTGCCAGCAGCTTGGTTCACCTAGCGGGGACCACAGATACGCAGTATTTT
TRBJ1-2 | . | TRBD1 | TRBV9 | CASSAEDRGMRYGYTF | TGTGCCAGCAGCGCAGAGGACAGGGGGATGCGCTATGGCTACACCTTC
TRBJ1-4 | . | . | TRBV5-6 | CASSFGLTNEKLFF | TGTGCCAGCAGCTTCGGCCTGACTAATGAAAAACTGTTTTTT
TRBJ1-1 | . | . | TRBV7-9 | CASSLGFVKIKGKNEAFF | TGTGCCAGCAGCTTAGGGTTTGTGAAGATAAAAGGAAAGAATGAAGCTTTCTTT
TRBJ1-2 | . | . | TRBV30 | CAWSVLGYGYTF | TGTGCCTGGAGTGTACTGGGCTATGGCTACACCTTC
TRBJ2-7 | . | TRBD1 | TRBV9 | CASSAQGAYEQYF | TGTGCCAGCAGCGCCCAGGGGGCCTACGAGCAGTACTTC
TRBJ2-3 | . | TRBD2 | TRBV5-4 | CASSSPSSGSTDTQYF | TGTGCCAGCAGTTCCCCTTCTAGCGGAAGCACAGATACGCAGTATTTT
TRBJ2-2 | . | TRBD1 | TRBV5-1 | CASSLERGQVAGELFF | TGCGCCAGCAGCTTGGAAAGGGGGCAGGTTGCCGGGGAGCTGTTTTTT
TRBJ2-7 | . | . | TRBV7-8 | CASSLNRGFSSYEQYF | TGTGCCAGCAGCTTAAATCGGGGGTTCAGCTCCTACGAGCAGTACTTC